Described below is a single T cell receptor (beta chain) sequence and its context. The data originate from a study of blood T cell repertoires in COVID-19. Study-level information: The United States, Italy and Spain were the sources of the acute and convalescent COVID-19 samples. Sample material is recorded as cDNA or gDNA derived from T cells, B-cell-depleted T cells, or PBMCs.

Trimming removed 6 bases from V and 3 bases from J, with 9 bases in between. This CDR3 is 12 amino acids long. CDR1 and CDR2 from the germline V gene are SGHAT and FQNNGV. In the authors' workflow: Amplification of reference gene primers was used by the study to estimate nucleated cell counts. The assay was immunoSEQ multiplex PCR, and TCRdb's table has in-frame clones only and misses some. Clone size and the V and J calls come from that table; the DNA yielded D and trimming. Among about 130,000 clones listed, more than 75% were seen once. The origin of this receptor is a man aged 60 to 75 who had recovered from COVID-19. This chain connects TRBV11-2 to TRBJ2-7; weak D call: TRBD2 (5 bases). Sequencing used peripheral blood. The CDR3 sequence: CASSPSRYEQYF. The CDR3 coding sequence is TGTGCCAGCAGTCCTAGCCGCTACGAGCAGTACTTC.